The sequence of this TCR beta chain was determined in a study of T-cell reconstitution after alpha-beta-depleted transplantation in children. Construction of the TCRbeta library involved unique molecular identifiers. TCRdb reprocessed the PCR reads with MiXCR, giving one entry per CDR3 protein. The sample includes roughly 160,000 distinct CDR3 sequences, 8.5% to 14% of them seen just once. This clonotype was recorded many times. Its antigen is undetermined. Between the trimmed V and J ends, which lost 6 bases and 9 bases, there was a span of 14 bases. Germline V gene data show CDR1 as KGHSH and CDR2 as LQKENI. The length of the CDR3 is 12 residues. Study-wide points: Some patients owed their high day-60 TCRbeta diversity to surviving recipient T cells and thymic progenitors. T cells produced anew were the main source of T-cell counts and diversity one year after transplant. At around two months after transplant, the alpha-beta T cells were reportedly derived from several hundred expanded clones that came from non-depleted graft cells.

This rearrangement joins TRBV18 to TRBJ2-5; D possibly corresponds to TRBD2 (5 bases). Here the sequenced sample was PBMCs, taken before TCRalphabeta/CD19-depleted stem cell transplant. This clonotype was sampled from a boy younger than 10 with acute myeloid leukemia, due to receive a stem cell transplant. The CDR3 spells CASSREDGAQYF. The CDR3 DNA reads as TGTGCCAGCTCCCGTGAAGACGGGGCCCAGTACTTC.